Below, one T cell receptor beta chain is given with its context. Measured with immunoSEQ multiplex PCR; TCRdb has only the in-frame clones, and not every one. This table holds approximately 200,000 clones, roughly 82% found once. These data belong to a study of blood T cell repertoires in COVID-19. Researchers sorted participants into cohorts using their self-reported clinical history. Germline assignment: CDR1 MNHNS and CDR2 SASEGT. The CDR3 contains 16 residues. V gave up 0 bases and J gave up 6 bases, with 14 bases separating them. The chain links TRBV6-1 to TRBJ2-2, with a tentative D call TRBD1 (5 bases). The sequence came from a man in his forties who had recovered from COVID-19. The sequenced sample was PBMCs or T cells enriched from blood (not recorded which). The DNA for the CDR3 is TGTGCCAGCAGTGAAGCGGGGCTGACCCTTTCCGGGGAGCTGTTTTTT. Translating gives CASSEAGLTLSGELFF.